Reported below is one T cell receptor beta chain. Per germline, CDR1 LNHNV and CDR2 YYDKDF (reference sequence). The V and J ends lost 0 bases and 1 base respectively, with 7 bases between them. The CDR3 sequence is 14 residues long. This entry belongs to a study of blood T cell repertoires in COVID-19. About the study: COVID-19 samples, acute and convalescent, were from the United States, Italy and Spain. Sample material is recorded as cDNA or gDNA derived from T cells, B-cell-depleted T cells, or PBMCs.

In the study's own analysis: For nucleated cells, counts were estimated from reference gene primer amplification. Assay used: immunoSEQ multiplex PCR; TCRdb lists only in-frame clones, some missing. Clone size and the V and J calls come from that table; the DNA yielded D and trimming. Here the sample spans 200,000 to 250,000 clones, around nine tenths being singletons. The sequenced material came from peripheral blood. This clonotype was obtained from a woman aged 60-70 years with acute or convalescent COVID-19. This sequence joins TRBV15 and TRBJ2-7; maybe TRBD2 (5 bases). CDR3 residues: CATSRDGESYEQYF. CDR3 sequence (DNA): TGTGCCACCAGCAGAGACGGGGAATCCTACGAGCAGTACTTC.